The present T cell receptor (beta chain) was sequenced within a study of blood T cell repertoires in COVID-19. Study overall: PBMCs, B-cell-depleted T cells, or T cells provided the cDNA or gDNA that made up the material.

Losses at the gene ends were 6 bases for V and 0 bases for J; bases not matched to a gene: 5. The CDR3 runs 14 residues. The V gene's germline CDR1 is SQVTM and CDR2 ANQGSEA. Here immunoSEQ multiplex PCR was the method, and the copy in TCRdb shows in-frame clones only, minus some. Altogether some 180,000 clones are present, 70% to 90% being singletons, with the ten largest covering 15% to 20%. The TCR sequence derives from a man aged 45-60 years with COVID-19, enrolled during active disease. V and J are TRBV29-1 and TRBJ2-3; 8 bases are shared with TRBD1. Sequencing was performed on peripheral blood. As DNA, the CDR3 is TGCAGCGTCCCCTGGACAGGGAGCACAGATACGCAGTATTTT. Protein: CSVPWTGSTDTQYF.